These T cell receptor beta chains were read from a single sample in a study of T cell responses to AZD1222 COVID-19 vaccine. Clones were sequenced by immunoSEQ multiplex PCR, and TCRdb holds only the in-frame ones, with some missing. This table has 95,000 to 150,000 clones, roughly nine tenths appearing once. Material: peripheral blood, obtained on day 0 of AZD1222 vaccination. These receptors originate from an adult in good health. Each CDR3 is given with its conserved first and last residue. The D gene is left open where the match is weak. Not all rows give a size; the values are once, few, many and, for expanded clones, a class.

TRBJ2-7	.	TRBV7-7	12	.	TGTGCTAGCAGCTTAGCCGCTCCCGAGCAGTACTTC	CASSLAAPEQYF
TRBJ1-5	.	TRBV5-5	15	.	TGTGCCAGCAGCTTGGAACCGGGGGGCAATCAGCCCCAGCATTTT	CASSLEPGGNQPQHF
TRBJ1-1	.	TRBV7-3	14	.	TGTGCCAGCAGCTTACAGGGGAGGTTCTCTGAAGCTTTCTTT	CASSLQGRFSEAFF
TRBJ2-5	once	TRBV2	15	TRBD1	TGTGCCTCCACGGGACAGGGGCCCGACCAAGAGACCCAGTACTTC	CASTGQGPDQETQYF
TRBJ1-4	.	TRBV10-2	13	.	TGCGCCAGCCGGCCGGCAGGGGACGAAAAACTGTTTTTT	CASRPAGDEKLFF
TRBJ2-3	medium-sized	TRBV6-2/TRBV6-3	14	TRBD2	TGTGCCAGCAGTTACGAAGCGGGACCAGATACGCAGTATTTT	CASSYEAGPDTQYF
TRBJ2-1	few	TRBV27	15	.	TGTGCCAGCAGTTTATCACTAGCAGGTATAAATGAGCAGTTCTTC	CASSLSLAGINEQFF
TRBJ2-5	.	TRBV6-4	16	TRBD1	TGTGCCAGCAGTGAGCGTGACAGGGGCGCTGGGGAGACCCAGTACTTC	CASSERDRGAGETQYF
TRBJ2-1	.	TRBV18	16	TRBD2	TGTGCCAGCTCACCACTAGCGGGAGGAGGCTACAATGAGCAGTTCTTC	CASSPLAGGGYNEQFF
TRBJ1-6	few	TRBV3-1/TRBV3-2	15	TRBD1	TGTGCCAGCAGCCCGGACAGGGGGGATAATTCACCCCTCCACTTT	CASSPDRGDNSPLHF
TRBJ2-5	.	TRBV18	18	.	TGTGCCAGCTCACCACTCCAGCCAGAGACTTGGTTGCAAGAGACCCAGTACTTC	CASSPLQPETWLQETQYF
TRBJ2-7	few	TRBV27	14	.	TGTGCCAGCAGTCCACACGGACAACCCTACGAGCAGTACTTC	CASSPHGQPYEQYF
TRBJ1-5	many	TRBV3-1/TRBV3-2	17	TRBD1	TGTGCCAGCAGCCAAGATAGGGGGGGACAGGGCAATCAGCCCCAGCATTTT	CASSQDRGGQGNQPQHF
TRBJ1-5	.	TRBV12-3/TRBV12-4	13	.	TGTGCCAGCAGTTTAAGGGGTTTTCAGCCCCAGCATTTT	CASSLRGFQPQHF
TRBJ1-2	.	TRBV7-2	17	.	TGTGCCAGCAGCTTACGGGCAGGGAGGGCCCAAGGGAATGGCTACACCTTC	CASSLRAGRAQGNGYTF
TRBJ2-7	.	TRBV18	15	.	TGTGCCAGCTCACCCATACTCGGGAGAGGCAACGAGCAGTACTTC	CASSPILGRGNEQYF
TRBJ2-1	.	TRBV18	15	TRBD2	TGTGCCAGCTCACAGACTAGCGGGGGGGTTAATGAGCAGTTCTTC	CASSQTSGGVNEQFF
TRBJ2-7	.	TRBV12-3/TRBV12-4	11	.	TGTGCCAGCAGTACCGACTACGAGCAGTACTTC	CASSTDYEQYF
TRBJ2-5	.	TRBV21-1	15	.	TGTGCCAGCAGCCCCGCCAGGGGAGTCCAAGAGACCCAGTACTTC	CASSPARGVQETQYF
TRBJ1-1	.	TRBV15	13	.	TGTGCCACCACCGCCGCGGAGAACACTGAAGCTTTCTTT	CATTAAENTEAFF
TRBJ2-7	.	TRBV19	16	.	TGTGCCAGTAGTAACCCCGCGGAGGGGGCCTCCTACGAGCAGTACTTC	CASSNPAEGASYEQYF
TRBJ1-4	.	TRBV5-8	12	.	TGTGCCAGCAACAGGATCAATGAAAAACTGTTTTTT	CASNRINEKLFF
TRBJ2-7	few	TRBV5-1	14	.	TGCGCCAGCAGCTTGGGGCAGGCGTCTGACGAGCAGTACTTC	CASSLGQASDEQYF
TRBJ1-1	.	TRBV28	15	.	TGTGCCAGCAGTTTCTCAGGACCCCAGGGGACTGAAGCTTTCTTT	CASSFSGPQGTEAFF
TRBJ2-1	.	TRBV7-9	13	.	TGTGCCAGCAGCGCAGATGTCGAAGATGAGCAGTTCTTC	CASSADVEDEQFF
TRBJ2-3	.	TRBV11-2	17	.	TGTGCCAGCAGGTTGGGGGTTGGTATGGGGTTGACAGATACGCAGTATTTT	CASRLGVGMGLTDTQYF
TRBJ1-3	.	TRBV5-1	19	TRBD1	TGCGCCAGCAGCTTGGCCGGGACAGCCCTTCAAACCTCTGGAAACACCATATATTTT	CASSLAGTALQTSGNTIYF
TRBJ2-7	.	TRBV5-8	11	.	TGTGCCACCACCAGAACCTACGAGCAGTACTTC	CATTRTYEQYF
TRBJ2-3	.	TRBV6-5	15	TRBD2	TGTGCCAGCAGTTACACTAGCGGGAGCACAGATACGCAGTATTTT	CASSYTSGSTDTQYF
TRBJ2-2	.	TRBV29-1	11	.	TGCAGCGTTGAACTCGGGGGGGAGCTGTTTTTT	CSVELGGELFF
TRBJ1-1	.	TRBV3-1/TRBV3-2	14	.	TGTGCCAGCAGCCCGCTGGGGTCCCTCACTGAAGCTTTCTTT	CASSPLGSLTEAFF
TRBJ2-4	.	TRBV6-5	15	.	TGTGCCAGCAGCCGCGGGGACCAAGCCAAAAACATTCAGTACTTC	CASSRGDQAKNIQYF
TRBJ2-7	.	TRBV3-1/TRBV3-2	13	.	TGTGCCAGCAGCCTCGAAACGTTCTACGAGCAGTACTTC	CASSLETFYEQYF
TRBJ2-2	.	TRBV10-3	12	.	TGTGCCACCGGGACAAACACCGGGGAGCTGTTTTTT	CATGTNTGELFF
TRBJ2-3	.	TRBV7-9	14	.	TGTGCCAGCAGCCGGACGGGGGTTTCAGATACGCAGTATTTT	CASSRTGVSDTQYF
TRBJ1-3	few	TRBV3-1/TRBV3-2	16	.	TGTGCCAGCAGCCAAGACCCCCAATACTCTGGAAACACCATATATTTT	CASSQDPQYSGNTIYF
TRBJ2-7	.	TRBV27	14	.	TGTGCCAGCAGCGGGTTGGCGGGAACCAACGAGCAGTACTTC	CASSGLAGTNEQYF
TRBJ1-2	.	TRBV3-1/TRBV3-2	12	.	TGTGCCAGCAGCCAAGGAGGGGATGGCTACACCTTC	CASSQGGDGYTF
TRBJ2-7	few	TRBV7-3	13	TRBD1	TGTGCCAGCAGCTTAAACAGGGGTCACGAGCAGTACTTC	CASSLNRGHEQYF
TRBJ2-2	.	TRBV5-1	15	.	TGCGCCAGCAGCTTGCCGGGCCCGAACACCGGGGAGCTGTTTTTT	CASSLPGPNTGELFF
TRBJ2-3	.	TRBV9	15	.	TGTGCCAGCAGCGTAGGGGACCGTCCCACAGATACGCAGTATTTT	CASSVGDRPTDTQYF
TRBJ1-5	.	TRBV6-5	13	.	TGTGCCAGCAGTTACCTAATGGATCAGCCCCAGCATTTT	CASSYLMDQPQHF
TRBJ2-7	.	TRBV5-1	16	TRBD2	TGCGCCAGCAGCTTGGGGGGAGGACTAGCGGGTACCGAGCAGTACTTC	CASSLGGGLAGTEQYF
TRBJ1-1	.	TRBV11-2	11	.	TGTGCCAGCAGCTTAAGGTTTGAAGCTTTCTTT	CASSLRFEAFF
TRBJ1-2	.	TRBV7-3	13	.	TGTGCCAGCAGCGGTTCCGGCAGCTATGGCTACACCTTC	CASSGSGSYGYTF
TRBJ1-1	.	TRBV5-5	13	.	TGTGCCAGCAGCTTGGAGGGGTTCACTGAAGCTTTCTTT	CASSLEGFTEAFF
TRBJ1-2	.	TRBV18	13	.	TGTGCCAGCTCACCGGGGGGTGACTATGGCTACACCTTC	CASSPGGDYGYTF